This TCR beta chain was documented in a study of CD8+ T cells in alopecia areata. Study-level background: Patients in the study were on tofacitinib for 6 to 18 months, then off it for 6 months.

Findings and caveats of the study: Lesional scalp displayed greater clonality than normal scalp, most notably in alopecia totalis/universalis. Sequence data from scalp samples additionally include resident alphabeta T cells of normal skin.

This CDR3 contains 17 residues. From germline, CDR1 is LGHNA and CDR2 YSLEER. Trimming cost V 0 bases and J 2 bases, with 16 bases left between them. In alopecia areata patients, both lesional scalp punch biopsies and peripheral blood were collected. Isolated RNA was reverse transcribed into cDNA used as the sequencing template. Assay: immunoSEQ multiplex PCR; the TCRdb copy retains only in-frame clones and omits some. The sample shows about 180,000 clones, 63% of them seen only once. This clone has only a few counts. Its antigen is not identified. The chain couples TRBV4-3 to TRBJ1-2, with a possible D match to TRBD1 (6 bases). This receptor was identified in a human donor with alopecia areata. The material was CD4+ T cells sorted from blood, obtained at week 0. CDR3 coding DNA: TGCGCCAGCAGCCAAGATCCCCCAGGGGCGAAAAACTATGGCTACACCTTC. Its protein is CASSQDPPGAKNYGYTF.